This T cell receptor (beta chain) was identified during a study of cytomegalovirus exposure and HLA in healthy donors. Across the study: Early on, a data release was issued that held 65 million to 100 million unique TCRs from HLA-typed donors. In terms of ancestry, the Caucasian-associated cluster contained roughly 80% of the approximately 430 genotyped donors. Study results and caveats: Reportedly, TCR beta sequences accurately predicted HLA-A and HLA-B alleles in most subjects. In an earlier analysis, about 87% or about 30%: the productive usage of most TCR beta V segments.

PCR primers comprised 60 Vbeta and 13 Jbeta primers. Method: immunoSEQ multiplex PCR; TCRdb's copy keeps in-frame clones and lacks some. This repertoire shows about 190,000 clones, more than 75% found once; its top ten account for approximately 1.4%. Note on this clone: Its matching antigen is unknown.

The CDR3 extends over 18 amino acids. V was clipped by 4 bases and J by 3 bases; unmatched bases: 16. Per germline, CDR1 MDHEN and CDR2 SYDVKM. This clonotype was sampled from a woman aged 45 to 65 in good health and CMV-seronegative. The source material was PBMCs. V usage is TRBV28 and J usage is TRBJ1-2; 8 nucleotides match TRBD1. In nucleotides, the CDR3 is TGTGCCAGCAGTTCCTCAACTCAGGGGGCCAACGGATACTATGGCTACACCTTC. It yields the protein CASSSSTQGANGYYGYTF.